This is a list of T cell receptor beta chains from one sample in a study of CD8 T cells in ankylosing spondylitis. TCRdb independently ran MiXCR on the 5' RACE reads; one entry per CDR3 protein. The sample has 150,000 to 200,000 distinct CDR3 sequences; around a sixth are singletons. Specimen: blood, either unsorted or a sorted T cell fraction (not recorded which). Receptors originate from a male donor aged 5-30 years with ankylosing spondylitis or in good health (not recorded which). CDR3s include the opening cysteine and the closing phenylalanine or tryptophan. The D gene is left open where the match is weak. The listing skips clone size in some rows; elsewhere it reads once, few, many or a size class.

D gene: -; V gene: TRBV27; clone size: many; J gene: TRBJ2-3; CDR3 DNA: TGTGCCAGCAGTTTATTTCTTAGCACAGATACGCAGTATTTT; CDR3 protein: CASSLFLSTDTQYF
D gene: TRBD1; V gene: TRBV4-2; clone size: many; J gene: TRBJ1-3; CDR3 DNA: TGTGCCAGCAGCCAAGAACAGGGGGCTGGAAACACCATATATTTT; CDR3 protein: CASSQEQGAGNTIYF
D gene: -; V gene: TRBV7-2; clone size: few; J gene: TRBJ2-2; CDR3 DNA: TGTGCCAGCAGCTTAGGGACACGGACTGGGGAGCTGTTTTTT; CDR3 protein: CASSLGTRTGELFF
D gene: TRBD2; V gene: TRBV3-1; clone size: many; J gene: TRBJ2-3; CDR3 DNA: TGTGCCAGCAGCCAAGGGGGACTAGCGGGACTTCAACCTGGCACAGATACGCAGTATTTT; CDR3 protein: CASSQGGLAGLQPGTDTQYF
D gene: TRBD2; V gene: TRBV4-1; clone size: many; J gene: TRBJ2-6; CDR3 DNA: TGCGCCAGCAGCCTACTAGCGCTAACCTCTGGGGCCAACGTCCTGACTTTC; CDR3 protein: CASSLLALTSGANVLTF
D gene: TRBD2; V gene: TRBV29-1; clone size: -; J gene: TRBJ2-2; CDR3 DNA: TGCAGCGTTGAAGAGCCTAGCGGGAGATCCGGGGAGCTGTTTTTT; CDR3 protein: CSVEEPSGRSGELFF
D gene: -; V gene: TRBV4-3; clone size: -; J gene: TRBJ1-2; CDR3 DNA: TGCGCCAGCAGCCAAGACAGTAGGGGAGTCCATGGCTACACCTTC; CDR3 protein: CASSQDSRGVHGYTF
D gene: TRBD1; V gene: TRBV5-1; clone size: few; J gene: TRBJ2-3; CDR3 DNA: TGCGCCAGCAGCTTGAGGACAGGGAGCACAGATACGCAGTATTTT; CDR3 protein: CASSLRTGSTDTQYF
D gene: -; V gene: TRBV7-9; clone size: many; J gene: TRBJ1-1; CDR3 DNA: TGTGCCAGCAGCTTAGCCGCAGGTCCGAAAGCTTTCTTT; CDR3 protein: CASSLAAGPKAFF
D gene: -; V gene: TRBV7-7; clone size: many; J gene: TRBJ1-1; CDR3 DNA: TGTGCCAGCAGCTTGAAACGGGGGTCTGAAGCTTTCTTT; CDR3 protein: CASSLKRGSEAFF
D gene: TRBD2; V gene: TRBV29-1; clone size: many; J gene: TRBJ2-1; CDR3 DNA: TGCAGCGTTACTAGCGCCTCCTACAATGAGCAGTTCTTC; CDR3 protein: CSVTSASYNEQFF
D gene: -; V gene: TRBV4-1; clone size: many; J gene: TRBJ1-2; CDR3 DNA: TGCGCCAGCAGCCAAGACCGAAAAAGCGACCGTTCATTCTATGGCTACACCTTC; CDR3 protein: CASSQDRKSDRSFYGYTF
D gene: -; V gene: TRBV5-1; clone size: many; J gene: TRBJ2-3; CDR3 DNA: TGCGCCAGCAGCTTGCCGGGGGGCACAGATACGCAGTATTTT; CDR3 protein: CASSLPGGTDTQYF
D gene: TRBD1; V gene: TRBV20-1; clone size: few; J gene: TRBJ1-4; CDR3 DNA: TGCAGTGCCGCAGGGGGGATTGTTAATGAAAAACTGTTTTTT; CDR3 protein: CSAAGGIVNEKLFF
D gene: -; V gene: TRBV4-1; clone size: many; J gene: TRBJ2-1; CDR3 DNA: TGCGCCAGCAGCCAAGAGCCGGCCAGCTCCTACAATGAGCAGTTCTTC; CDR3 protein: CASSQEPASSYNEQFF
D gene: -; V gene: TRBV7-3; clone size: many; J gene: TRBJ2-3; CDR3 DNA: TGTGCCAGCAGCTCCTCAGGGGCCACAGATACGCAGTATTTT; CDR3 protein: CASSSSGATDTQYF
D gene: -; V gene: TRBV12-3/TRBV12-4; clone size: -; J gene: TRBJ1-1; CDR3 DNA: TGTGCCAGCCAAAGCCCAGGGTTAGGAGCTTTCTTT; CDR3 protein: CASQSPGLGAFF
D gene: -; V gene: TRBV7-6; clone size: -; J gene: TRBJ2-2; CDR3 DNA: TGTGCCAGCAGCTTATATAATAGCGAGTTTACCGGGGAGCTGTTTTTT; CDR3 protein: CASSLYNSEFTGELFF
D gene: -; V gene: TRBV7-9; clone size: -; J gene: TRBJ1-6; CDR3 DNA: TGTGCCAGCAGTTTTGCACCGGGACTGGGGGGTTCGAACCTCCACTTT; CDR3 protein: CASSFAPGLGGSNLHF
D gene: TRBD1; V gene: TRBV5-6; clone size: many; J gene: TRBJ2-5; CDR3 DNA: TGTGCCAGCAGCTTCGGACAGGCTCTCCAAGAGACCCAGTACTTC; CDR3 protein: CASSFGQALQETQYF
D gene: -; V gene: TRBV4-1; clone size: many; J gene: TRBJ1-3; CDR3 DNA: TGCGCCAGCAGCCAAGATGGAGGCTCTGGAAACACCATATATTTT; CDR3 protein: CASSQDGGSGNTIYF
D gene: TRBD2; V gene: TRBV5-6; clone size: many; J gene: TRBJ2-3; CDR3 DNA: TGTGCCAGCAGCTTGGGGACTAGTCTAGCGACAGATACGCAGTATTTT; CDR3 protein: CASSLGTSLATDTQYF
D gene: TRBD1; V gene: TRBV12-3/TRBV12-4; clone size: many; J gene: TRBJ1-4; CDR3 DNA: TGTGCCAGCAGTGGGAGGGGACAGAGGGAAAAACTGTTTTTT; CDR3 protein: CASSGRGQREKLFF
D gene: TRBD1; V gene: TRBV29-1; clone size: few; J gene: TRBJ2-1; CDR3 DNA: TGCAGCGTCGAAACAGGGGGCGAGAATGAGCAGTTCTTC; CDR3 protein: CSVETGGENEQFF
D gene: TRBD1; V gene: TRBV29-1; clone size: many; J gene: TRBJ1-2; CDR3 DNA: TGCAGCGTGGACCCCCAGGGGGTCGGTGGCTACACCTTC; CDR3 protein: CSVDPQGVGGYTF
D gene: TRBD2; V gene: TRBV27; clone size: -; J gene: TRBJ2-7; CDR3 DNA: TGTGCCAGCAGTTTATTACCGGGACTAGCGGGAGCCTACGAGCAGTACTTC; CDR3 protein: CASSLLPGLAGAYEQYF
D gene: -; V gene: TRBV30; clone size: many; J gene: TRBJ2-1; CDR3 DNA: TGTGCCTGGAGTAGGGGGACCATCGGGGCTTCCAATGAGCAGTTCTTC; CDR3 protein: CAWSRGTIGASNEQFF
D gene: -; V gene: TRBV29-1; clone size: few; J gene: TRBJ2-7; CDR3 DNA: TGCAGCGTTGGGTTCCATGTGGACTACGAGCAGTACTTC; CDR3 protein: CSVGFHVDYEQYF
D gene: TRBD2; V gene: TRBV10-3; clone size: many; J gene: TRBJ2-1; CDR3 DNA: TGTGCCATCAGAGGGACTAGCGGGAGCTCCTACAATGAGCAGTTCTTC; CDR3 protein: CAIRGTSGSSYNEQFF
D gene: TRBD2; V gene: TRBV18; clone size: -; J gene: TRBJ2-1; CDR3 DNA: TGTGCCAGCTCACCACTGAATGGACTAGCGGGAGACGGCCAGTTCTTC; CDR3 protein: CASSPLNGLAGDGQFF
D gene: TRBD2; V gene: TRBV20-1; clone size: -; J gene: TRBJ2-3; CDR3 DNA: TGCAGTGCTAGGCCCCCGGGACTAGCGGGAGATACGCAGTATTTT; CDR3 protein: CSARPPGLAGDTQYF
D gene: -; V gene: TRBV12-3/TRBV12-4; clone size: many; J gene: TRBJ1-2; CDR3 DNA: TGTGCCAGCAGTTTTACCGTCTCTTATGGCTACACCTTC; CDR3 protein: CASSFTVSYGYTF